One sample yielded the 2 T cell receptor beta chains listed below, sequenced in a study of T cell repertoires in cytomegalovirus infection. Antigens of these TCRs are unknown. TCRdb used MiXCR to reprocess the reads, holding one entry per CDR3 protein. The sample consists of roughly 310,000 distinct CDR3 sequences, roughly 28% of them appearing once. The source material was cultured PBMCs, sampled from culture after CMV antigen stimulation. Source of these receptors: a human donor in good health (CMV status not recorded). Some clones in this sample may be carry-over from other donors' samples.

This clonotype was found a few times. J is TRBJ2-1 and V is TRBV7-8; maybe TRBD1 (5 bases). The CDR3 runs to 14 residues. The germline CDR1 and CDR2 sequences are SGHVS and FQNEAQ. Trimming left V 3 bases short and J 3 bases short, with 9 bases between. CDR3 loop: CASSLTAGYNEQFF. The CDR3 bases are TGTGCCAGCAGCTTGACAGCCGGCTACAATGAGCAGTTCTTC.

The chain joins TRBV5-1 to TRBJ2-7, with D uncertain. The V gene's germline CDR1 is SGHRS and CDR2 YFSETQ. V gave up 0 bases and J gave up 4 bases, with 5 bases separating them. The CDR3 consists of 12 residues. CDR3 residues: CASSLGMYEQYF. Here the CDR3 DNA reads TGCGCCAGCAGCTTGGGAATGTACGAGCAGTACTTC.